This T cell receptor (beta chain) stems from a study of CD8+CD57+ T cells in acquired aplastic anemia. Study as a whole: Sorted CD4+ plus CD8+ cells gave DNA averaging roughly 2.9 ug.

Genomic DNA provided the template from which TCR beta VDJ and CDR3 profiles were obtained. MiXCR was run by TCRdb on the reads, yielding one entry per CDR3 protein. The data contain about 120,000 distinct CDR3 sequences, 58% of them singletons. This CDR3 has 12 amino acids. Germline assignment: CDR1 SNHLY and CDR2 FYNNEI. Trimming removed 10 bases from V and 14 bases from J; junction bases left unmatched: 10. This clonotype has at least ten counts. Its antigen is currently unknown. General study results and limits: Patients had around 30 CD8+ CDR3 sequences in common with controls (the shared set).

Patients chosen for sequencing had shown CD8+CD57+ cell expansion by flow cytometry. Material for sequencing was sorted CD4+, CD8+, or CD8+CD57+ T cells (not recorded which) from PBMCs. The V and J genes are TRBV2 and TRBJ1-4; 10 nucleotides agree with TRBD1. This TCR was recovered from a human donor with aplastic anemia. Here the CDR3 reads CATGTGASGLFF. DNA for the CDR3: TGTGCCACCGGGACAGGGGCCAGCGGGCTGTTTTTT.